This T cell receptor beta chain comes out of a study of cytomegalovirus exposure and HLA in healthy donors. Use of 60 Vbeta and 13 Jbeta primers characterized the PCR. Repertoires were generated with immunoSEQ multiplex PCR, while TCRdb's copy carries only in-frame clones and drops some. The sample yields around 180,000 clones, approximately 88% seen once. Germline V gene data show CDR1 as PRHDT and CDR2 as FYEKMQ (reference sequence). The trim removed 0 bases at V and 2 bases at J, leaving 2 bases unmatched. The CDR3 extends over 15 amino acids. Regarding this clone: The same CDR3 arises from other DNA sequences in this sample as well.

The rearrangement joins TRBV13 to TRBJ1-2; 8 bases align to TRBD1. This sequence originates from a boy aged 5-17 years in good health and CMV-seronegative. Sequences were obtained from PBMCs. The CDR3 DNA sequence: TGTGCCAGCAGCTTAGGAGCAGGGGGCAACTATGGCTACACCTTC. Translation gives CASSLGAGGNYGYTF.